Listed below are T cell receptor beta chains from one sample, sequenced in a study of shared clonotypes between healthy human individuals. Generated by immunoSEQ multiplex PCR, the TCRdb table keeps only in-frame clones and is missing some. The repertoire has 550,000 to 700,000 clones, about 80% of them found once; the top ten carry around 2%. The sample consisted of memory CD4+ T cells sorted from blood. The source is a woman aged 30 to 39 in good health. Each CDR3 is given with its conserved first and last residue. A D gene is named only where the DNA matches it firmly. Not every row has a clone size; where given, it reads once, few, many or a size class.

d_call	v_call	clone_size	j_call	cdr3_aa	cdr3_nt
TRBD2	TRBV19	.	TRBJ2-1	CASIASGLAVTEQFF	TGTGCCAGTATCGCCTCTGGGCTAGCGGTGACTGAGCAGTTCTTC
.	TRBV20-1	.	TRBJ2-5	CSARTVETQYF	TGCAGTGCTAGGACGGTAGAGACCCAGTACTTC
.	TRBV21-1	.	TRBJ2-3	CASSREETGYTDTQYF	TGTGCCAGCAGCCGCGAAGAGACAGGGTACACAGATACGCAGTATTTT
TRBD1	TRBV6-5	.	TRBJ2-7	CASTRGTSYEQYF	TGTGCCAGCACCAGGGGGACCTCCTACGAGCAGTACTTC
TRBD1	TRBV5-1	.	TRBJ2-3	CASSLGDRDTDTQYF	TGCGCCAGCAGCTTGGGGGACAGAGATACAGATACGCAGTATTTT
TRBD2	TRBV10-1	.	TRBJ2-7	CASSEFLAGGPNDEQYF	TGCGCCAGCAGTGAGTTTTTAGCGGGAGGGCCGAACGACGAGCAGTACTTC
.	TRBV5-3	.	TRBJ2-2	CARSSASGLDTGELFF	TGTGCCAGAAGCTCGGCTTCGGGACTCGACACCGGGGAGCTGTTTTTT
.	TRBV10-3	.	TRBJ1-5	CAISESSRANQPQHF	TGTGCCATCAGTGAGTCGAGTAGGGCGAATCAGCCCCAGCATTTT
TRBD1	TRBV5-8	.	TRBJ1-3	CASSLSWDRKYF	TGTGCCAGCAGCTTGTCGTGGGACAGAAAATATTTT
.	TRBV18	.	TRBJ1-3	CASSPSADSGNTIYF	TGTGCCAGCTCACCAAGCGCGGACTCTGGAAACACCATATATTTT
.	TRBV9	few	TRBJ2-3	CASSGVLGSASSTDTQYF	TGTGCCAGCAGCGGAGTGTTGGGGTCAGCATCTAGCACAGATACGCAGTATTTT
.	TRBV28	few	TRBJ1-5	CASSSDRSNQPQHF	TGTGCCAGCAGTTCGGACCGCAGCAATCAGCCCCAGCATTTT
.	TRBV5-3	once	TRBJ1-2	CARSQKNRVRGYTF	TGTGCCAGAAGCCAAAAAAACAGGGTTCGCGGCTACACCTTC
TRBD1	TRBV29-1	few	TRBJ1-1	CSVERGLGGDTEAFF	TGCAGCGTTGAAAGGGGGCTCGGGGGGGACACTGAAGCTTTCTTT
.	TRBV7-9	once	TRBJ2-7	CASTHQEGPHEQYF	TGTGCCAGCACCCACCAGGAGGGTCCGCACGAGCAGTACTTC
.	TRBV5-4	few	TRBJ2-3	CASSWTADDTDTQYF	TGTGCCAGCAGCTGGACAGCCGATGACACAGATACGCAGTATTTT
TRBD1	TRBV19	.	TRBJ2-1	CASSMSGQGAFEQFF	TGTGCCAGTAGTATGTCGGGACAGGGGGCCTTTGAGCAGTTCTTC